Shown below are 3 T cell receptor beta chains from a single sample sequenced in a study of cytomegalovirus exposure and HLA in healthy donors. The PCR made use of 60 Vbeta and 13 Jbeta primers. Generated by immunoSEQ multiplex PCR, the TCRdb table keeps only in-frame clones and is missing some. The sample yields 120,000 or so clones, more than 60% seen once. Sequences were obtained from PBMCs. The receptor source for this set is a man aged 25-40 years in good health and CMV-seronegative.

The rearrangement links TRBV28 to TRBJ1-1; the D gene is possibly TRBD1 (5 bases). Germline V gives CDR1 MDHEN, CDR2 SYDVKM. Trimming took 3 bases from V and 1 from J, leaving 9 bases between them. The CDR3 runs to 14 residues. The CDR3 coding sequence is TGTGCCAGCAGTTTTCAGGGAAGGAACACTGAAGCTTTCTTT. This translates into CASSFQGRNTEAFF.

The sample holds one count of this clone. The chain couples TRBV28 to TRBJ1-1; TRBD1 might be the D (5 bases). The length of the CDR3 is 15 residues. V shed 6 bases and J shed 3 bases, with 17 bases lying between them. CDR1 and CDR2 from the germline V gene are MDHEN and SYDVKM. CDR3 bases: TGTGCCAGCAGCGTGGGGGGGAACGTGGACACTGAAGCTTTCTTT. Translated, it gives CASSVGGNVDTEAFF. The complete variable domain, with remaining parts taken from reference TRBV28 and TRBJ1-1, reads DVKVTQSSRYLVKRTGEKVFLECVQDMDHENMFWYRQDPGLGLRLIYFSYDVKMKEKGDIPEGYSVSREKKERFSLILESASTNQTSMYLCASSVGGNVDTEAFFGQGTRLTVV.

V and J are TRBV7-9 and TRBJ1-5; 8 bases are a match to TRBD1. The CDR3 covers 13 residues. V lost 6 bases, J lost 5 bases, and 3 bases stayed unmatched. Germline CDR1 and CDR2: SEHNR and FQNEAQ (reference sequence). This CDR3 is CASSPQGDQPQHF. Here the CDR3 DNA reads TGTGCCAGCAGTCCACAGGGGGATCAGCCCCAGCATTTT.